This T cell receptor beta chain was recorded in a study of blood T cell repertoires in COVID-19. Study-level information: Researchers got acute and convalescent COVID-19 samples from the United States, Italy and Spain. PBMCs, B-cell-depleted T cells, or T cells were the source of the cDNA or gDNA that made up the material.

Original handling: Estimation of nucleated cell counts was performed using reference gene primer amplification. Data came from immunoSEQ multiplex PCR; TCRdb stores just in-frame clones and leaves some out. The V and J calls and clone size were taken over from that table, and D and trimming were inferred from the DNA. The top ten clones hold about 0.58% of a sample with around 200,000 clones, almost 90% of them seen once. The CDR3 is 14 amino acids. Germline V gene lookup returns CDR1 MDHEN and CDR2 SYDVKM. V dropped 9 bases and J dropped 3; count of bases not matched to a gene: 9. The source material was peripheral blood. The sequence was obtained from a man aged 50-59 years with acute or convalescent COVID-19. The chain employs TRBV28 and TRBJ1-1, with 8 bases matching TRBD1. The CDR3 loop is CASGLGTGYTEAFF. The CDR3 bases are TGTGCCAGTGGGCTTGGGACAGGATACACTGAAGCTTTCTTT.